This TCR beta chain appears in the sequencing data of a study of cytomegalovirus exposure and HLA in healthy donors. Use of 60 Vbeta and 13 Jbeta primers characterized the PCR. Only in-frame clones appear in the TCRdb table, and some are missing; sequencing was by immunoSEQ multiplex PCR. The sample shows 100,000 to 150,000 clones, roughly 80% of them seen only once. Remarks on this clone: Its specificity is unknown.

Findings of the study overall: Later examination showed HLA-associated TCR beta chains had greater clonal expansion than equally common others. In a later analysis, around 18,000 TCR beta sequences were associated with HLA alleles at 0.05 false discovery rate. CMV serostatus alone was available as immune exposure information.

The CDR3 has 15 residues. Trimming cost V 3 bases and J 0 bases, with 11 bases left between them. Germline V gives CDR1 SGHDN, CDR2 FVKESK. This sequence originates from a man between 18 and 29 years old in good health and CMV-seropositive. The sequencing sample was made of PBMCs. The gene calls are TRBV14 and TRBJ1-1; D may be TRBD1 (6 bases). CDR3 coding DNA: TGTGCCAGCAGCCACATAAGGGACATGAACACTGAAGCTTTCTTT. Encoded protein: CASSHIRDMNTEAFF.